These 31 T cell receptor beta chains were sequenced from one sample in a study of T cells in Graves' hyperthyroidism and ophthalmopathy (dated by TCRdb to between 2017 and 2020). The library was prepared using multiplex PCR. The listed sequencing device is Illumina HiSeq 2000. TCR beta CDR3 regions were amplified from RNA transcripts. A first-round RT-PCR of the TCR CDR3 used the HTBI primer set with the Qiagen OneStep RT-PCR kit. TCRdb applied fastp at Q25 and MiXCR to the public reads, then kept only in-frame beta chains. Rows are unified per CDR3 protein, each entry keeping the most common DNA and genes. This sample has hundreds of thousands of distinct CDR3 sequences in its table, and approximately 16% of those were observed once. The top ten clones comprise under 3.5% of the sample. The sample consisted of blood. The receptors shown here come from a woman aged 40 to 49 with Graves' ophthalmopathy.

This clonotype was seen only once. The chain employs TRBV28 and TRBJ1-1, with 8 bases that match TRBD1. The CDR3 covers 12 residues. The J segment lost 12 bases and the V segment lost 2 bases, leaving 5 bases of the junction unmatched. CDR1 MDHEN and CDR2 SYDVKM come from the germline V gene. The CDR3 DNA sequence: TGTGCCAGCAGTTTAAATACAGGGGGAACTTTCTTT. It codes for CASSLNTGGTFF.

The chain employs TRBV5-1 and TRBJ1-6; maybe TRBD1 (5 bases). Germline CDR1 SGHRS, CDR2 YFSETQ. The CDR3 runs 15 residues. Between the trimmed V and J ends, which lost 5 bases and 7 bases, there was a span of 16 bases. DNA of the CDR3: TGCGCCAGCAGGGAAGGTCAGGGAGGCAATTCACCCCTCCACTTT. Translating gives CASREGQGGNSPLHF.

This clonotype was counted many times. The rearrangement uses TRBV5-1 and TRBJ2-3; TRBD1 agrees at 9 bases. Germline loops: CDR1 SGHRS, CDR2 YFSETQ. This CDR3 is 16 amino acids long. Trimming cost V 0 bases and J 0 bases; bases outside gene matches: 2. Written as DNA, the CDR3 is TGCGCCAGCAGCTTGGCACAGGGGGCGAGCACAGATACGCAGTATTTT. Translation gives CASSLAQGASTDTQYF.

This clonotype was seen a few times. V usage is TRBV11-3 and J usage is TRBJ2-1; D unresolved. Trimming stripped 4 bases from V and 7 bases from J, with 11 bases between. Germline lookup yields CDR1 SGHNT and CDR2 YENEEA. The length of the CDR3 is 13 residues. The CDR3 DNA reads as TGTGCCAGCAGCTACACATACACTAATGAGCAGTTCTTC. It specifies CASSYTYTNEQFF.

This sequence joins TRBV28 and TRBJ2-7, with 10 bases matching TRBD1. V was pared by 4 bases and J by 3 bases, with 9 bases of the junction left unmatched. Germline V gives CDR1 MDHEN, CDR2 SYDVKM. CDR3 length: 16 amino acids. CDR3: CASSWPLGTGVYEQYF. CDR3 DNA sequence: TGTGCCAGCAGTTGGCCCCTGGGGACAGGGGTCTACGAGCAGTACTTC.

This clonotype has at least ten counts. The chain recombines TRBV12-3 or TRBV12-4 with TRBJ2-6, with 9 bases matching TRBD1. V trimming: 3 bases; J trimming: 2 bases; junction bases outside the gene matches: 11. The CDR3 length is 19 residues. CDR3 sequence: CASSFNLGQGAAGANVLTF. In nucleotides, the CDR3 is TGTGCCAGCAGTTTTAATTTGGGACAGGGAGCTGCTGGGGCCAACGTCCTGACTTTC.

The chain recombines TRBV5-6 with TRBJ1-6, with unresolved D. Germline CDR1 and CDR2: SGHDT and YYEEEE. The CDR3 consists of 16 residues. V lost 3 bases and J lost 6, with 16 bases in between. CDR3 sequence (DNA): TGTGCCAGCAGCTACCCGGGCGGTGAAGTTAATTCACCCCTCCACTTT. Its protein product is CASSYPGGEVNSPLHF.

This clonotype has ten or more counts. V gene TRBV27 combines with J gene TRBJ2-1, with no clear D. The CDR3 has 14 residues. Trimming cost V 10 bases and J 0 bases, with 13 bases left between them. CDR1 is MNHEY, CDR2 SMNVEV, per germline (reference sequence). CDR3 coding DNA: TGTGCCACCTCTACTATGAGCTCCTACAATGAGCAGTTCTTC. It is translated as CATSTMSSYNEQFF.

As regards this clonotype: Being one base from a much bigger clone, this may be a read error. The chain recombines TRBV20-1 with TRBJ2-1; 8 bases are shared with TRBD2. The germline V gene encodes CDR1 DFQATT and CDR2 SNEGSKA (reference sequence). Germline trimming cut 8 bases from V and 3 bases from J; bases unmatched to any gene: 9. The CDR3 loop spans 14 amino acids. CDR3 loop: CSTPGLGFYNEQFF. CDR3 nucleotides: TGCAGTACTCCGGGACTAGGCTTCTACAATGAGCAGTTCTTC.

V is TRBV7-9 and J is TRBJ1-2; D possibly corresponds to TRBD1 (5 bases). From germline, CDR1 is SEHNR and CDR2 FQNEAQ (reference sequence). This CDR3 contains 14 residues. The V gene lost 5 bases and the J gene lost 8 bases, with 18 bases spanning the gap. This chain's CDR3 is CASSPRGRWGGYTF. CDR3 DNA sequence: TGTGCCAGCAGCCCAAGGGGTAGGTGGGGCGGCTACACCTTC.

The chain links TRBV20-1 to TRBJ2-7, with D perhaps given as TRBD1 or TRBD2 (6 bases each). CDR1 and CDR2 from the germline V gene are DFQATT and SNEGSKA (reference sequence). The length of the CDR3 is 11 residues. Here the CDR3 reads CRAGAGSEQYF. The CDR3 DNA reads as TGCAGAGCAGGGGCCGGGAGCGAGCAGTACTTC.

Concerning this clonotype: Since a much larger clone is just one base distant, this may be a read error. This chain connects TRBV27 to TRBJ2-7; 7 positions match TRBD2. Trimming removed 4 bases from V and 5 bases from J; junction bases left unmatched: 8. In germline, CDR1 is MNHEY, CDR2 SMNVEV (reference sequence). This CDR3 contains 14 residues. Written as DNA, the CDR3 is TGTGCCAGCAGTTACAGCGGGGAAACCCACGAGCAGTACTTC. Translation: CASSYSGETHEQYF.

This clonotype was counted a few times. The chain recombines TRBV11-2 with TRBJ1-4, with D possibly TRBD1 on 6 matching bases. Trimming removed 5 bases at V and 7 bases at J, with 11 bases between. There are 13 residues in the CDR3. The germline V gene encodes CDR1 SGHAT and CDR2 FQNNGV. CDR3 coding DNA: TGTGCCAGCAGCGGTGGACAGCGTGAAAAACTGTTTTTT. The encoded protein is CASSGGQREKLFF.

In this sample, this clonotype turned up a few times. This chain uses TRBV9 with TRBJ1-4; tentatively, D is TRBD1 (6 bases). V lost 4 bases and J lost 7, with 17 bases in between. The V gene's germline CDR1 is SGDLS and CDR2 YYNGEE. The CDR3 runs to 15 residues. This chain's CDR3 is CASSSLEGGGEKLFF. CDR3 DNA: TGTGCCAGCAGCTCCCTCGAGGGAGGGGGTGAAAAACTGTTTTTT.

This clonotype was observed many times. The CDR3 is CASSLRWGANQPQHF. The CDR3 nucleotides read TGTGCCAGCAGCTTGAGGTGGGGGGCCAATCAGCCCCAGCATTTT. The genes are TRBV5-6 and TRBJ1-5, with D possibly TRBD1 on 6 matching bases. CDR1 and CDR2 from the germline V gene are SGHDT and YYEEEE. The germline V and J ends were trimmed by 1 base and 3 bases, with 11 bases remaining between them. The CDR3 is made up of 15 amino acids.

This clonotype was seen many times. V is TRBV20-1 and J is TRBJ2-3, with TRBD2 identical over 13 bases. Germline-derived CDR1 and CDR2 are DFQATT and SNEGSKA (reference sequence). This CDR3 comprises 19 residues. The ends lost 2 bases at V and 0 bases at J; junction bases unmatched: 11. CDR3 sequence reads: CSARSARLAGGSSTDTQYF. The CDR3 DNA sequence: TGCAGTGCTAGATCCGCGAGACTAGCGGGAGGTTCTAGCACAGATACGCAGTATTTT.

This clonotype was observed many times. The chain joins TRBV28 to TRBJ2-5; possible D gene TRBD1, 5 bases. This CDR3 contains 15 residues. Germline V gene data show CDR1 as MDHEN and CDR2 as SYDVKM. V shed 3 bases and J shed 4 bases, with 15 bases lying between them. The CDR3 coding sequence is TGTGCCAGCAGTTTTCTACAGGTAGCTGGAGAGACCCAGTACTTC. It yields the protein CASSFLQVAGETQYF.

Only one count was recorded for this clonotype. The J gene is TRBJ1-6, the V gene TRBV10-3, with no clear D. This CDR3 is 13 amino acids long. Trimming pared 8 bases from V and 8 bases from J, leaving 13 bases between. CDR1 and CDR2 from the germline V gene are ENHRY and SYGVKD. CDR3: CAISKGSDSPLHF. CDR3 DNA: TGTGCCATCTCGAAGGGTAGTGATTCACCCCTCCACTTT.

About this clonotype: One end of the junction does not line up with germline, which may come from a read error. This sequence joins TRBV14 and TRBJ2-2; the D gene is possibly TRBD1 (6 bases). CDR1 is SGHDN and CDR2 is FVKESK in the germline V gene. The CDR3 consists of 14 residues. The CDR3 spells CASSRTVNTVELFF. Written as DNA, the CDR3 is TGTGCCAGCAGCCGGACAGTTAACACCGTGGAGCTGTTTTTT.

This clonotype has a single count. This chain uses TRBV6-2 or TRBV6-3 with TRBJ1-5; 8 positions agree with TRBD1. In germline, CDR1 is MNHEY, CDR2 SVGEGT. Losses at the gene ends were 4 bases for V and 2 bases for J; bases not matched to a gene: 7. The CDR3 extends over 16 amino acids. The chain's CDR3 is CASSWAGGLGNQPQHF. In nucleotides, the CDR3 is TGTGCCAGCAGTTGGGCAGGGGGCTTAGGCAATCAGCCCCAGCATTTT.

Ten or more counts support this clonotype. V usage is TRBV5-1 and J usage is TRBJ2-1, with D tentatively TRBD2 (6 bases). Germline assignment: CDR1 SGHRS and CDR2 YFSETQ. The CDR3 sequence is 16 residues long. V was shortened by 0 bases and J by 7 bases, with 17 bases between the two germline ends. CDR3 protein: CASSLAFAGSGNEQFF. The CDR3 DNA follows: TGCGCCAGCAGCTTGGCGTTTGCGGGATCCGGGAATGAGCAGTTCTTC.

This clonotype appeared a few times. The chain has TRBV5-6 and TRBJ2-7; TRBD1 is a possible D gene (5 bases). The CDR3 spans 15 residues. Germline lookup yields CDR1 SGHDT and CDR2 YYEEEE. Trimming shortened V by 0 bases and J by 0 bases, and 10 bases separated the two germline ends. CDR3 sequence: CASSLVADTSYEQYF. CDR3 coding DNA: TGTGCCAGCAGCTTGGTTGCGGACACCTCCTACGAGCAGTACTTC.

This clonotype was detected ten times or more. The chain is built from TRBV6-2 or TRBV6-3 and TRBJ1-1; D gene ambiguous. The CDR3 contains 13 residues. Germline V gene lookup returns CDR1 MNHEY and CDR2 SVGEGT. The V end was cut by 6 bases, the J end by 0 bases, with 8 bases between. Here the CDR3 reads CASSDGMNTEAFF. CDR3 in DNA: TGTGCCAGCAGCGACGGAATGAACACTGAAGCTTTCTTT.

V gene TRBV2 combines with J gene TRBJ2-2; the match to TRBD1 covers 9 bases. This CDR3 has 14 residues. CDR1 and CDR2 (germline): SNHLY, FYNNEI. V shed 7 bases and J 4 bases; nucleotides not matched to a gene: 4. The CDR3 DNA is TGTGCCAGCATTGCGACAGGGGGCACCGGGGAGCTGTTTTTT. It yields the protein CASIATGGTGELFF.

This clonotype appeared many times. The chain combines TRBV18 with TRBJ2-2; 8 bases line up with TRBD1. The CDR3 covers 15 residues. Per the germline V gene, CDR1 is KGHSH and CDR2 is LQKENI. The V gene end was trimmed by 3 bases and the J gene end by 3 bases; junction bases not matched to a gene: 3. The CDR3 region has the DNA TGTGCCAGCTCACCTCAGACAGGGGACACCGGGGAGCTGTTTTTT. Encoded protein: CASSPQTGDTGELFF. Full variable domain (missing parts from reference TRBV18 and TRBJ2-2): NAGVMQNPRHLVRRRGQEARLRCSPMKGHSHVYWYRQLPEEGLKFMVYLQKENIIDESGMPKERFSAEFPKEGPSILRIQQVVRGDSAAYFCASSPQTGDTGELFFGEGSRLTVL.

This clonotype has ten or more counts. The gene calls are TRBV20-1 and TRBJ1-1; 8 bases map to TRBD1. V shed 4 bases, J shed 4 bases, and the junction held 11 bases outside the gene matches. The CDR3 runs 15 residues. The germline gives CDR1 DFQATT, CDR2 SNEGSKA (reference sequence). In DNA form, the CDR3 reads TGCAGTGCTAACAGACAGGGGAGCAGGGGCACTGAAGCTTTCTTT. Amino acid sequence: CSANRQGSRGTEAFF.

This clonotype was seen only a few times. One base away lies a much larger clone, so this may be a sequencing read error. The CDR3 spells CASNLPGLAAYEQFF. CDR3 coding DNA: TGTGCCAGCAATCTCCCGGGACTAGCCGCGTATGAGCAGTTCTTC. The chain is built from TRBV27 and TRBJ2-1; 9 bases map to TRBD2. The CDR3 is 15 amino acids. Germline CDR1 MNHEY, CDR2 SMNVEV (reference sequence). Trimming took 7 bases from V and 8 from J; bases not matched to a gene: 12.

The J gene is TRBJ2-3, the V gene TRBV30, with 10 nucleotides matching TRBD2. The trim removed 1 base at V and 2 bases at J, leaving 9 bases unmatched. CDR3 size: 17 residues. Germline assignment: CDR1 GTSNPN and CDR2 SVGIG (reference sequence). The CDR3 sequence is CAWSAHGLAAITDTQYF. The CDR3 DNA sequence: TGTGCCTGGAGTGCCCACGGACTAGCGGCGATCACAGATACGCAGTATTTT.

This clonotype came up a few times. The V and J genes are TRBV5-1 and TRBJ2-7, with 9 bases identical to TRBD2. Trimming cost V 1 base and J 4 bases; bases outside gene matches: 6. This CDR3 has 15 residues. From germline, CDR1 is SGHRS and CDR2 YFSETQ. The CDR3 is CASSLLAGRSYEQYF. DNA for the CDR3: TGCGCCAGCAGCTTGCTAGCGGGAAGGTCTTACGAGCAGTACTTC.

This clonotype has just a few counts. The chain is built from TRBV6-1 and TRBJ1-1; TRBD1 matches 11 bases. This CDR3 comprises 14 residues. Looked up from germline, CDR1 is MNHNS and CDR2 is SASEGT. J gave up 4 bases and V 7 bases, and 5 bases lay outside the gene matches. For the CDR3, the DNA is TGTGCCAGCATAGGGACAGGGGGGATCACTGAAGCTTTCTTT. As protein: CASIGTGGITEAFF.

This clonotype was counted at least ten times. The chain employs TRBV5-1 and TRBJ2-3; 7 bases line up with TRBD2. J gave up 4 bases and V 0 bases, and 5 bases lay outside the gene matches. The CDR3 contains 15 residues. Looked up from germline, CDR1 is SGHRS and CDR2 is YFSETQ. CDR3 sequence (DNA): TGCGCCAGCAGCTTGGTGGGCGGGAGACCAGATACGCAGTATTTT. Translated, it gives CASSLVGGRPDTQYF.